Listed below are T cell receptor beta chains from one sample, sequenced in a study of T-cell memory formation after mild COVID-19. TCRdb re-analysed the 5' RACE reads in MiXCR, keeping a single row per CDR3 protein. The table records about 300,000 distinct CDR3 sequences, 19% of them present only once. Material for sequencing was PBMCs or a T cell subset sorted from them (not recorded which). The receptors derive from a man younger than 35 who had mild COVID-19 (a few samples of this study predate the infection). Cell type and time point are not known. Each CDR3 is given with its conserved first and last residue. Fields, in order: D gene, CDR3 length, V gene, J gene, clone size, CDR3 protein, CDR3 DNA. A D gene is named only where the DNA matches it firmly. Clone size, where shown, is once, few, many, or a class for clones that have expanded.

>-|15|TRBV5-1|TRBJ2-7|-
CASSLVTSGSYEQYF
TGCGCCAGCAGCTTGGTAACGAGTGGGTCCTACGAGCAGTACTTC
>-|17|TRBV30|TRBJ2-5|few
CAWSLWATRQFQETQYF
TGTGCCTGGAGTCTCTGGGCGACTAGACAATTCCAAGAGACCCAGTACTTC
>-|13|TRBV20-1|TRBJ2-1|-
CSAEGPSWGEQFF
TGCAGTGCGGAGGGGCCCAGCTGGGGTGAGCAGTTCTTC
>-|15|TRBV7-2|TRBJ2-2|few
CASSFRPEPTGELFF
TGTGCCAGCAGCTTCCGGCCCGAACCAACCGGGGAGCTGTTTTTT
>-|14|TRBV12-3/TRBV12-4|TRBJ2-3|-
CASTSQGDADTQYF
TGTGCCAGCACCTCTCAGGGCGACGCAGATACGCAGTATTTT
>-|15|TRBV5-1|TRBJ2-5|-
CASSFREPVQETQYF
TGCGCCAGCAGCTTCCGGGAGCCCGTACAAGAGACCCAGTACTTC
>-|17|TRBV7-8|TRBJ2-6|many
CASSLPRRYSGANVLTF
TGTGCCAGCAGCTTACCCCGACGGTACTCTGGGGCCAACGTCCTGACTTTC
>-|12|TRBV4-1|TRBJ2-2|-
CASSQRTGELFF
TGCGCCAGCAGCCAACGTACCGGGGAGCTGTTTTTT
>TRBD2|15|TRBV6-4|TRBJ2-1|-
CASSVVAGGPHEQFF
TGTGCCAGCAGTGTAGTAGCGGGGGGGCCTCATGAGCAGTTCTTC
>-|15|TRBV6-5|TRBJ2-2|-
CASSHWGRGTGELFF
TGTGCCAGCAGTCACTGGGGGCGCGGCACCGGGGAGCTGTTTTTT
>-|13|TRBV4-1|TRBJ2-7|-
CASSQDSSYEQYF
TGCGCCAGCAGCCAGGACAGCTCCTACGAGCAGTACTTC
>TRBD1|15|TRBV7-2|TRBJ2-7|few
CASSTGGTGHLEQYF
TGTGCCAGCAGCACAGGCGGGACAGGGCATCTCGAGCAGTACTTC
>TRBD1|16|TRBV5-4|TRBJ2-1|many
CASSPPGQGAINEQFF
TGTGCCAGCAGCCCCCCCGGGCAGGGGGCGATCAATGAGCAGTTCTTC
>TRBD1|14|TRBV6-5|TRBJ1-2|few
CASSYSRDSYGYTF
TGTGCCAGCAGTTACTCCCGGGACAGCTATGGCTACACCTTC
>-|13|TRBV9|TRBJ2-7|-
CASSPWEDYEQYF
TGTGCCAGCAGCCCCTGGGAAGACTACGAGCAGTACTTC
>-|12|TRBV7-9|TRBJ1-1|-
CASSLLGRATFF
TGTGCCAGCAGCTTATTGGGCAGGGCCACTTTCTTT
>-|11|TRBV12-3/TRBV12-4|TRBJ1-2|-
CASSSGLGYTF
TGTGCCAGCAGTTCAGGGTTGGGCTACACCTTC
>-|14|TRBV5-6|TRBJ2-5|-
CASSFGGGGETQYF
TGTGCCAGCAGCTTCGGAGGGGGGGGAGAGACCCAGTACTTC
>TRBD2|15|TRBV6-1|TRBJ2-3|few
CASSEERGGTDTQYF
TGTGCCAGCAGTGAAGAGCGGGGGGGGACAGATACGCAGTATTTT
>TRBD1|14|TRBV18|TRBJ2-2|-
CASAGTVNTGELFF
TGTGCCAGCGCCGGGACAGTGAACACCGGGGAGCTGTTTTTT
>-|14|TRBV9|TRBJ1-4|few
CASSGGGSNEKLFF
TGTGCCAGCAGCGGAGGGGGTTCCAATGAAAAACTGTTTTTT
>-|15|TRBV6-5|TRBJ1-1|-
CASSYSSTANLEAFF
TGTGCCAGCAGTTACAGCTCAACAGCAAACCTCGAAGCTTTCTTT
>TRBD1|15|TRBV4-3|TRBJ2-2|few
CASSRGQGATGELFF
TGCGCCAGCAGCCGGGGACAGGGGGCTACCGGGGAGCTGTTTTTT
>TRBD1|12|TRBV7-2|TRBJ2-1|-
CASSSTGHEQFF
TGTGCCAGCAGCTCGACAGGGCATGAGCAGTTCTTC
>TRBD1|17|TRBV19|TRBJ2-1|-
CASSIGRQDRAYNEQFF
TGTGCCAGTAGTATAGGTCGTCAGGACAGGGCCTACAATGAGCAGTTCTTC
>-|16|TRBV3-2|TRBJ2-7|many
CASSHLRGTVPYEQYF
TGTGCCAGCAGCCACCTAAGGGGGACCGTCCCCTACGAGCAGTACTTC
>-|13|TRBV5-6|TRBJ2-5|few
CASSPQMGETQYF
TGTGCCAGCAGCCCACAGATGGGGGAGACCCAGTACTTC
>-|13|TRBV12-3/TRBV12-4|TRBJ1-6|few
CATGTTPWSPLHF
TGTGCCACTGGAACTACACCCTGGTCACCCCTCCACTTT
>-|12|TRBV7-2|TRBJ2-3|-
CASSLVQDGQYF
TGTGCCAGCAGCTTAGTCCAGGACGGGCAGTATTTT
>-|14|TRBV12-3/TRBV12-4|TRBJ1-5|few
CASSLSGSPRPQHF
TGTGCCAGCAGCCTTTCGGGGAGTCCGAGGCCCCAGCATTTT
>-|13|TRBV7-2|TRBJ2-5|many
CASSLGNRETQYF
TGTGCCAGCAGCTTAGGGAACCGGGAGACCCAGTACTTC
>-|13|TRBV6-5|TRBJ1-1|-
CASSYSRNTEAFF
TGTGCCAGCAGTTATTCCAGGAACACTGAAGCTTTCTTT
>-|13|TRBV24-1|TRBJ1-1|-
CATSDLENTEAFF
TGTGCCACCAGTGATTTGGAGAACACTGAAGCTTTCTTT
>-|13|TRBV11-3|TRBJ2-7|-
CASSPPDLVEQYF
TGTGCCAGCAGCCCTCCCGATCTTGTAGAGCAGTACTTC
>-|16|TRBV6-5|TRBJ1-2|-
CASSYSMVGGTYGYTF
TGTGCCAGCAGTTACTCGATGGTAGGGGGAACCTATGGCTACACCTTC
>TRBD1|15|TRBV5-1|TRBJ2-3|few
CASSPRDRGTDTQYF
TGCGCCAGCAGCCCCCGGGACAGGGGCACAGATACGCAGTATTTT
>-|15|TRBV6-1|TRBJ2-6|-
CASSKHVSGANVLTF
TGTGCCAGCAGTAAACATGTCTCTGGGGCCAACGTCCTGACTTTC
>-|14|TRBV5-1|TRBJ1-2|-
CASSYSDVNYGYTF
TGCGCCAGCAGCTATTCCGACGTTAACTATGGCTACACCTTC
>-|12|TRBV12-3/TRBV12-4|TRBJ1-2|few
CASSLNGYGYTF
TGTGCCAGCAGTTTGAACGGTTATGGCTACACCTTC
>TRBD1|14|TRBV29-1|TRBJ2-1|few
CSVVQGALLAEQFF
TGCAGCGTTGTCCAGGGGGCTCTATTGGCTGAGCAGTTCTTC
>TRBD1|14|TRBV29-1|TRBJ2-5|few
CSASLGQGRETQYF
TGCAGCGCCTCACTCGGACAGGGACGGGAGACCCAGTACTTC
>-|16|TRBV10-1|TRBJ2-1|-
CASTPGSGYSYNEQFF
TGCGCCAGCACCCCGGGTAGCGGCTACTCCTACAATGAGCAGTTCTTC
>TRBD1|15|TRBV6-5|TRBJ1-1|many
CASGSGGAGLTEAFF
TGTGCCAGCGGTTCAGGGGGGGCTGGTTTAACTGAAGCTTTCTTT
>-|15|TRBV7-9|TRBJ2-7|many
CASKGLKGDSYEQYF
TGTGCCAGCAAAGGTCTGAAGGGGGACTCCTACGAGCAGTACTTC
>TRBD2|18|TRBV10-3|TRBJ2-2|-
CAIRIASGGLANTGELFF
TGTGCCATCAGGATCGCTAGCGGGGGCCTTGCGAACACCGGGGAGCTGTTTTTT
>-|15|TRBV7-9|TRBJ1-2|-
CASSSILQGSYGYTF
TGTGCCAGCAGCTCTATCCTACAGGGTTCTTATGGCTACACCTTC
>TRBD2|15|TRBV5-8|TRBJ2-1|few
CASSLVLAGNDEQFF
TGTGCCAGCAGCTTGGTCCTAGCGGGGAACGATGAGCAGTTCTTC
>-|13|TRBV12-3/TRBV12-4|TRBJ1-2|-
CASASGAIYGYTF
TGTGCCAGCGCCTCAGGGGCGATCTATGGCTACACCTTC
>-|13|TRBV27|TRBJ1-1|-
CASLNRMNTEAFF
TGTGCCAGCCTAAACAGGATGAACACTGAAGCTTTCTTT
>-|13|TRBV29-1|TRBJ1-5|many
CSVIGPGNQPQHF
TGCAGCGTAATAGGTCCGGGAAATCAGCCCCAGCATTTT